The 30 T cell receptor beta chains reported below all come from one sample, sequenced in a study of control samples from healthy donors and cancer patients (dated by TCRdb to the early 2020s). The method was the immunoSEQ multiplex PCR assay. Entries here come from immuneACCESS through TCRdb and include only in-frame sequences with V and J called. Some clones fail to appear in such tables; in the studies checked, an unresolved V gene covers under half of the shortfall, and the cause of the remainder is unknown. This sample lists around 170,000 clones; 85% to 90% were detected once. The top ten constitute roughly 5.3% of the sample. Sequencing was done on a sample of blood. These receptors were obtained from a young woman in good health.

The rearrangement joins TRBV6-5 to TRBJ2-7; D is unresolved. Deletions cut 10 bases from V and 4 bases from J, with 8 bases between. The CDR3 length is 10 residues. Germline loops: CDR1 MNHEY, CDR2 SVGAGI. CDR3 in amino acids: CATLLYEQYF. CDR3 sequence (DNA): TGTGCCACCCTCTTGTACGAGCAGTACTTC.

The chain recombines TRBV23-1 with TRBJ1-2; weak D call: TRBD1 (5 bases). Being an ORF, TRBV23-1 has a function that is uncertain. The CDR3 sequence is 15 residues long. V was cut by 6 bases and J by 4 bases, with 18 bases left in between. This CDR3 is CASRRPGPFSYGYTF. The DNA for the CDR3 is TGCGCCAGCAGAAGGCCGGGGCCGTTCTCCTATGGCTACACCTTC.

Comment on this clone: The sample contains more than one DNA sequence encoding this CDR3. The chain carries TRBV6-1 and TRBJ1-4, with D hard to call. Per the germline V gene, CDR1 is MNHNS and CDR2 is SASEGT. The V end was cut by 0 bases, the J end by 3 bases, with 8 bases between. CDR3 length: 15 amino acids. CDR3 sequence: CASSEARGSNEKLFF. The CDR3 DNA reads TGTGCCAGCAGTGAAGCGCGTGGTTCTAATGAAAAACTGTTTTTT.

This clone appeared once. V and J are TRBV5-1 and TRBJ1-1; possible D gene TRBD1, 6 bases. This CDR3 is built from 19 residues. Trimming removed 1 base at V and 3 bases at J, with 25 bases between. Germline CDR1 SGHRS, CDR2 YFSETQ. The CDR3 region has the DNA TGCGCCAGCAGCTTGATTCCTCTCGGCTATGGGGGGCGAGACACTGAAGCTTTCTTT. It specifies CASSLIPLGYGGRDTEAFF.

The CDR3 nucleotides are TGTGCCAGTAGTATCCGATCCGGACAGGGGGAAGGTGGCTACACCTTC. This gives the protein CASSIRSGQGEGGYTF. The V call is TRBV19, the J call TRBJ1-2; the match to TRBD1 covers 10 bases. The CDR3 covers 16 residues. Per germline, CDR1 LNHDA and CDR2 SQIVND (reference sequence). V shed 3 bases, J shed 7 bases, and the junction held 11 bases outside the gene matches. Full variable domain (outside the CDR3, taken from reference TRBV19 and TRBJ1-2): DGGITQSPKYLFRKEGQNVTLSCEQNLNHDAMYWYRQDPGQGLRLIYYSQIVNDFQKGDIAEGYSVSREKKESFPLTVTSAQKNPTAFYLCASSIRSGQGEGGYTFGSGTRLTVV.

The chain joins TRBV27 to TRBJ1-1, with D unresolved. Germline-derived CDR1 and CDR2 are MNHEY and SMNVEV (reference sequence). This CDR3 spans 13 amino acids. The germline V and J ends were trimmed by 0 bases and 3 bases, with 5 bases remaining between them. The CDR3 nucleotides are TGTGCCAGCAGTTTATCGCGACACACTGAAGCTTTCTTT. Translating it yields CASSLSRHTEAFF.

The genes are TRBV7-9 and TRBJ1-5; D gene ambiguous. In germline, CDR1 is SEHNR, CDR2 FQNEAQ (reference sequence). The CDR3 is 12 amino acids. Trimming removed 6 bases at V and 9 bases at J, with 12 bases between. The CDR3: CASRPEWGPQHF. The DNA of the CDR3 is TGTGCCAGCAGGCCCGAATGGGGGCCCCAGCATTTT.

This chain links TRBV19 with TRBJ2-3; D not resolved. Germline V gives CDR1 LNHDA, CDR2 SQIVND (reference sequence). The length of the CDR3 is 13 residues. The V gene lost 6 bases and the J gene lost 3 bases, with 10 bases spanning the gap. DNA of the CDR3: TGTGCCAGTAGCACCACCGGGACAGATACGCAGTATTTT. Translation: CASSTTGTDTQYF. The whole variable domain, remainder taken from reference TRBV19 and TRBJ2-3, is DGGITQSPKYLFRKEGQNVTLSCEQNLNHDAMYWYRQDPGQGLRLIYYSQIVNDFQKGDIAEGYSVSREKKESFPLTVTSAQKNPTAFYLCASSTTGTDTQYFGPGTRLTVL.

This chain uses TRBV3-1 (or the pseudogene TRBV3-2) with TRBJ2-3; tentative D call: TRBD1 (5 bases). The germline V gene has CDR1 LGHDT and CDR2 YNNKEL (reference sequence). The CDR3 runs to 13 residues. The ends were cut back, 3 bases at V and 10 bases at J, with 14 bases in the middle. The CDR3, as DNA: TGTGCCAGCAGCCAGGACACCTCCCTAGCGCAGTATTTT. Its protein is CASSQDTSLAQYF.

V gene TRBV7-9 combines with J gene TRBJ2-3, with TRBD1 identical over 7 bases. The V and J ends lost 4 bases and 3 bases, in that order; junction bases with no gene match: 7. The CDR3 sequence is 15 residues long. Germline lookup yields CDR1 SEHNR and CDR2 FQNEAQ (reference sequence). For the CDR3, the DNA is TGTGCCAGCAGCTACCCAGAACAGGGGACAGATACGCAGTATTTT. It encodes CASSYPEQGTDTQYF.

This chain connects TRBV2 to TRBJ2-7, with TRBD1 matching over 8 bases. This CDR3 contains 12 residues. CDR1 and CDR2 from the germline V gene are SNHLY and FYNNEI. The J segment lost 3 bases and the V segment lost 7 bases, leaving 2 bases of the junction unmatched. This CDR3 reads CASKGQDYEQYF. CDR3 coding DNA: TGTGCCAGCAAGGGACAGGACTACGAGCAGTACTTC. Looking up the rest from reference TRBV2 and TRBJ2-7 gives the full variable domain: EPEVTQTPSHQVTQMGQEVILRCVPISNHLYFYWYRQILGQKVEFLVSFYNNEISEKSEIFDDQFSVERPDGSNFTLKIRSTKLEDSAMYFCASKGQDYEQYFGPGTRLTVT.

The chain combines TRBV27 with TRBJ2-1; TRBD1 or TRBD2 may be the D gene (5 bases each). V was pared by 4 bases and J by 8 bases, with 15 bases between. In germline, CDR1 is MNHEY, CDR2 SMNVEV (reference sequence). The CDR3 loop spans 14 amino acids. The CDR3 here is CASSWSGQGDEQFF. The CDR3 DNA sequence: TGTGCCAGCAGTTGGAGCGGTCAGGGCGATGAGCAGTTCTTC.

This chain joins TRBV6-5 and TRBJ1-6; 7 bases align to TRBD1. The CDR3 is 15 amino acids. Looked up from germline, CDR1 is MNHEY and CDR2 is SVGAGI. V shed 4 bases and J 9 bases; nucleotides not matched to a gene: 9. This CDR3 reads CASSSSTGWTSPLHF. The DNA for the CDR3 is TGTGCCAGCAGTTCCTCGACAGGGTGGACTTCACCCCTCCACTTT.

The chain is built from TRBV5-1 and TRBJ1-6; TRBD1 matches at 9 bases. The CDR3 is 14 residues long. V dropped 5 bases and J dropped 10; count of bases not matched to a gene: 7. Germline CDR1 is SGHRS and CDR2 is YFSETQ. Here the CDR3 reads CASRAGTGFSPLHF. CDR3 DNA sequence: TGCGCCAGCAGAGCCGGGACAGGGTTCTCACCCCTCCACTTT.

The chain combines TRBV24-1 with TRBJ1-4; 8 bases are a match to TRBD1. The CDR3 sequence is 17 residues long. The V gene end was trimmed by 4 bases and the J gene end by 7 bases; junction bases not matched to a gene: 13. Germline CDR1 reads KGHDR; CDR2 reads SFDVKD. CDR3 amino acids: CATSELRTGQGAEKLFF. CDR3 coding DNA: TGTGCCACCAGTGAGTTACGGACAGGGCAAGGGGCTGAAAAACTGTTTTTT.

This chain uses TRBV12-3 or TRBV12-4 with TRBJ1-5; a possible D gene is TRBD1 (5 bases). CDR3 length: 13 residues. V lost 2 bases and J 5 bases, leaving 7 bases between the germline ends. CDR3 residues: CASSLWGDQPQHF. CDR3 bases: TGTGCCAGCAGTTTATGGGGCGATCAGCCCCAGCATTTT.

The chain links TRBV1 to TRBJ2-7. TRBV1 is shown as a pseudogene. The CDR3 has 15 residues. Here the CDR3 reads CTSSHKPRLNHEQYF. CDR3 DNA: TGCACCAGCAGCCATAAACCTCGGCTCAACCACGAGCAGTACTTC.

The V and J genes are TRBV6-5 and TRBJ1-5, with no clear D. The CDR3 is 13 residues long. Trimming cost V 6 bases and J 3 bases, with 9 bases left between them. Germline lookup yields CDR1 MNHEY and CDR2 SVGAGI. The CDR3, as DNA: TGTGCCAGCAGCGGGTCCCCCAATCAGCCCCAGCATTTT. This encodes CASSGSPNQPQHF.

This sequence joins TRBV14 and TRBJ1-4; 8 bases agree with TRBD1. The CDR3 totals 14 residues. V trimming: 3 bases; J trimming: 5 bases; junction bases outside the gene matches: 2. CDR1 and CDR2 from the germline V gene are SGHDN and FVKESK. The CDR3 loop reads CASSHWDRNEKLFF. The CDR3 nucleotides are TGTGCCAGCAGCCACTGGGACAGGAATGAAAAACTGTTTTTT.

This chain uses TRBV10-2 with TRBJ1-5; D is perhaps TRBD1 (6 bases). The CDR3 is 15 residues long. Trimming took 5 bases from V and 0 from J, leaving 11 bases between them. CDR1 and CDR2 (germline): WSHSY, SAAADI. This CDR3 is CASSLGQHSNQPQHF. The CDR3 nucleotides are TGCGCCAGCAGTCTCGGACAGCATAGCAATCAGCCCCAGCATTTT.

The chain employs TRBV11-3 and TRBJ2-1; D is perhaps TRBD1 or TRBD2 (5 bases each). There are 15 residues in the CDR3. Germline CDR1 is SGHNT and CDR2 is YENEEA. V dropped 2 bases and J dropped 2 bases, with 10 bases sitting between them. DNA of the CDR3: TGTGCCAGCAGCTTACAAGGGACGGCCTACAATGAGCAGTTCTTC. It translates to CASSLQGTAYNEQFF.

The chain has TRBV3-1 (or the pseudogene TRBV3-2) and TRBJ2-3; D remains ambiguous. Trimming removed 0 bases from V and 7 bases from J, with 5 bases in between. Per germline, CDR1 LGHDT and CDR2 YNNKEL (reference sequence). The CDR3 has 12 residues. CDR3 sequence (DNA): TGTGCCAGCAGCCAAGATGGAAATACGCAGTATTTT. Protein sequence: CASSQDGNTQYF.

V gene TRBV5-1 combines with J gene TRBJ2-2; TRBD2 is a possible D gene (6 bases). From germline, CDR1 is SGHRS and CDR2 YFSETQ. Trimming left V 3 bases short and J 3 bases short, with 12 bases between. The CDR3 is 15 residues long. As DNA, the CDR3 is TGCGCCAGCAGCTGGGGAGGTGGTGACACCGGGGAGCTGTTTTTT. It codes for CASSWGGGDTGELFF.

J is TRBJ1-1 and V is TRBV27; D is possibly TRBD1 (5 bases). This CDR3 spans 18 amino acids. Per germline, CDR1 MNHEY and CDR2 SMNVEV (reference sequence). Trimming cost V 1 base and J 1 base, with 19 bases left between them. The CDR3 is CASSLLTGYTGGNTEAFF. CDR3 DNA: TGTGCCAGCAGTTTATTGACCGGTTACACCGGGGGGAACACTGAAGCTTTCTTT.

V and J are TRBV2 and TRBJ2-3; 8 nucleotides match TRBD1. Per the germline V gene, CDR1 is SNHLY and CDR2 is FYNNEI. The CDR3 consists of 14 residues. V gave up 6 bases and J gave up 3 bases; unmatched junction bases: 5. CDR3 sequence (DNA): TGTGCCAGCAGCCCAGGGACAGGAACAGATACGCAGTATTTT. Translation: CASSPGTGTDTQYF.

This chain joins TRBV3-1 (or the pseudogene TRBV3-2) and TRBJ2-7; D gene uncertain. Trimming removed 4 bases at V and 3 bases at J, with 13 bases between. Germline V gene sequence: CDR1 LGHDT, CDR2 YNNKEL (reference sequence). This CDR3 has 14 residues. The CDR3 spells CASSPNTVFYEQYF. The CDR3 nucleotides are TGTGCCAGCAGCCCTAACACAGTTTTCTACGAGCAGTACTTC.

The V and J genes are TRBV19 and TRBJ2-4, with 8 bases fitting TRBD1. Germline assignment: CDR1 LNHDA and CDR2 SQIVND (reference sequence). After removal of 3 bases from V and 4 bases from J, the junction contained 5 bases not matched to a gene. The CDR3 extends over 15 amino acids. The CDR3 sequence: CASSIAGGGKNIQYF. The CDR3 nucleotides read TGTGCCAGTAGTATTGCAGGGGGCGGGAAAAACATTCAGTACTTC.

The chain couples TRBV3-1 (or the pseudogene TRBV3-2) to TRBJ2-1, with 12 bases identical to TRBD2. After removal of 4 bases from V and 7 bases from J, the junction contained 8 bases not matched to a gene. CDR1 LGHDT and CDR2 YNNKEL come from the germline V gene (reference sequence). This CDR3 has 16 residues. Written as DNA, the CDR3 is TGTGCCAGCAGCCCTAGCGGGGGGGCCGGGACAAATGAGCAGTTCTTC. Amino acids: CASSPSGGAGTNEQFF.

This clone was seen once. J is TRBJ1-2 and V is TRBV7-9; no reliable D call. The CDR3 has 15 amino acids. Germline CDR1 and CDR2: SEHNR and FQNEAQ (reference sequence). Trimming cost V 2 bases and J 2 bases, with 12 bases left between them. CDR3 sequence reads: CASSLQRTGNYGYTF. The CDR3 nucleotides read TGTGCCAGCAGCTTACAGAGGACGGGGAACTATGGCTACACCTTC.

J is TRBJ1-3 and V is TRBV24-1; D not resolved. Trimming took 4 bases from V and 0 from J, leaving 12 bases between them. This CDR3 contains 16 residues. The germline V gene has CDR1 KGHDR and CDR2 SFDVKD. CDR3 sequence: CATSDTTEASGNTIYF. The CDR3 DNA is TGTGCCACCAGTGACACTACGGAAGCCTCTGGAAACACCATATATTTT.